Below are 13 T cell receptor beta chains sequenced from a single sample in a study of OX40 agonist ivuxolimab in advanced cancers. TCRdb keeps only in-frame clones here, not all; method: immunoSEQ multiplex PCR. The sample includes tens of thousands of clones, about nine tenths of them seen just once. Sequences were derived from CD4+ or CD8+ T cells sorted from blood, sampled in a trial of the OX40 agonist ivuxolimab. These receptors originate from an adult with an advanced solid tumor such as melanoma, head and neck, liver or kidney cancer.

The J gene is TRBJ1-1, the V gene TRBV29-1; D is unresolved. Germline CDR1 reads SQVTM; CDR2 reads ANQGSEA. The CDR3 runs to 15 residues. V lost 0 bases to trimming and J lost 3 bases, with 14 bases between them. For the CDR3, the DNA is TGCAGCGTTGAAGACCTGACCGCCGGGTACACTGAAGCTTTCTTT. Amino acid sequence: CSVEDLTAGYTEAFF.

The chain couples TRBV5-4 to TRBJ2-1; TRBD1 matches 8 bases. The germline V gene encodes CDR1 SGHNT and CDR2 YYREEE (reference sequence). CDR3 length: 16 amino acids. Unmatched junction bases numbered 13, after V lost 2 bases and J lost 9 bases. The DNA of the CDR3 is TGTGCCAGCAGCTTTTATCCAGGGGGCCGGGTCGGTGAGCAGTTCTTC. This sequence encodes CASSFYPGGRVGEQFF.

V usage is TRBV27 and J usage is TRBJ2-1, with TRBD2 matching over 8 bases. Per germline, CDR1 MNHEY and CDR2 SMNVEV (reference sequence). Trimming took 7 bases from V and 7 from J; bases not matched to a gene: 6. This CDR3 has 13 amino acids. DNA for the CDR3: TGTGCCAGCAACGTATTAGCGGGAAATGAGCAGTTCTTC. Translation: CASNVLAGNEQFF.

The V gene is TRBV5-8, the J gene TRBJ1-1, with D uncertain. CDR3 length: 12 amino acids. Trimming cost V 9 bases and J 3 bases, with 12 bases left between them. Germline values: CDR1 SGHTS, CDR2 YDEGEE. CDR3 amino acids: CATPGRHTEAFF. The CDR3 nucleotides read TGTGCCACACCTGGCAGACACACTGAAGCTTTCTTT.

This chain links TRBV10-1 with TRBJ1-5; D not certain. CDR1 is WNHNN, CDR2 SYGVQD, per germline (reference sequence). The CDR3 has 11 amino acids. Trimming shortened V by 7 bases and J by 8 bases, and 9 bases separated the two germline ends. The CDR3 protein is CASTRFKPQHF. Written as DNA, the CDR3 is TGCGCCAGCACCCGATTCAAGCCCCAGCATTTT.

This sequence joins TRBV27 and TRBJ2-7; TRBD1 agrees at 10 bases. The CDR3 covers 15 residues. Germline-derived CDR1 and CDR2 are MNHEY and SMNVEV (reference sequence). V dropped 3 bases and J dropped 4; count of bases not matched to a gene: 6. CDR3 amino acids: CASSFSSGQGYEQYF. Here the CDR3 DNA reads TGTGCCAGCAGTTTCTCATCGGGACAGGGGTACGAGCAGTACTTC.

The chain joins TRBV4-1 to TRBJ2-1; TRBD2 aligns across 12 bases. Germline CDR1 and CDR2: MGHRA and YSYEKL. This CDR3 comprises 15 residues. The J segment lost 14 bases and the V segment lost 1 base, leaving 9 bases of the junction unmatched. As DNA, the CDR3 is TGCGCCAGCAGCCAAGTCTCTAGCGGGGGGGCCCCCGAGTTCTTC. Translating it yields CASSQVSSGGAPEFF.

In nucleotides, the CDR3 is TGTGCCAGCAGTTACTCGACAGGGGATTTCTACAATGAGCAGTTCTTC. Translation gives CASSYSTGDFYNEQFF. The rearrangement uses TRBV6-5 and TRBJ2-1; 8 nucleotides match TRBD1. CDR3 length: 16 residues. From germline, CDR1 is MNHEY and CDR2 SVGAGI. Trimming at V came to 0 bases and at J to 3 bases, leaving 4 bases not matched to a gene.

CDR3 protein: CASSPTPGHSYEQYF. DNA of the CDR3: TGTGCCAGCAGTCCCACCCCGGGACACTCCTACGAGCAGTACTTC. V usage is TRBV6-5 and J usage is TRBJ2-7, with a possible D match to TRBD1 (6 bases). CDR3 length: 15 amino acids. With 5 bases removed from V and 0 bases from J, the gap between germline ends came to 14 bases. Germline loops: CDR1 MNHEY, CDR2 SVGAGI.

The chain is built from TRBV9 and TRBJ2-7; no reliable D call. CDR1 is SGDLS and CDR2 is YYNGEE in the germline V gene. The V end lost 0 bases, the J end lost 0 bases, and 7 bases lay between the germline ends. This CDR3 comprises 14 residues. The DNA of the CDR3 is TGTGCCAGCAGCGTAGCGGTCAGCTCCTACGAGCAGTACTTC. Translation gives CASSVAVSSYEQYF.

The chain has TRBV4-1 and TRBJ1-1; no definite D call. Germline CDR1 and CDR2: MGHRA and YSYEKL. Trimming shortened V by 1 base and J by 0 bases, and 9 bases separated the two germline ends. CDR3 length equals 15 residues. DNA of the CDR3: TGCGCCAGCAGCCAAGCACAGTTATTGAACACTGAAGCTTTCTTT. Translation gives CASSQAQLLNTEAFF.

Regarding this clone: The identical CDR3 is also encoded by other nucleotide sequences in the sample. The chain links TRBV27 to TRBJ1-1, with D perhaps matching TRBD1 (6 bases). The CDR3 has 13 residues. Germline V gene lookup returns CDR1 MNHEY and CDR2 SMNVEV (reference sequence). Deletions cut 5 bases from V and 4 bases from J, with 11 bases between. For the CDR3, the DNA is TGTGCCAGCAGTCTTGCCAGGGGCACTGAAGCTTTCTTT. Its translation is CASSLARGTEAFF.

The CDR3 DNA follows: TGTGCCAGCAGCACCCCTCCTTTTAGCTCCTACAATGAGCAGTTCTTC. Residues: CASSTPPFSSYNEQFF. The rearrangement uses TRBV5-4 and TRBJ2-1; D is undetermined. Trimming left V 4 bases short and J 0 bases short, with 14 bases between. CDR1 and CDR2 (germline): SGHNT, YYREEE (reference sequence). The CDR3 is 16 residues long.